This T cell receptor (beta chain) was identified in a study of regulatory T cells in long-lasting Graves disease. Findings and caveats of the study: Whereas about 870 public clonotypes were shared by new patients, persistent patients shared more, at 2,500 to 3,500.

The time point is: persistent/refractory GD, antithyroid drugs over 5 years with positive TRAb. Making the TCR library involved RNA that had been extracted from PBMCs. Clinicians diagnosed Graves' disease using American Thyroid Association guidelines. Arm-PCR with iRepertoire HTBI primers amplified the CDR3 regions for these TCR beta libraries. TCRdb recomputed calls from the multiplex PCR reads with MiXCR, one row per CDR3 protein. The sample contains 300,000 to 500,000 distinct CDR3 sequences, 20% of which appear only once. V shed 4 bases and J shed 5 bases, with 10 bases lying between them. The CDR3 totals 13 residues. In germline, CDR1 is LGHNA, CDR2 YNFKEQ. Worth noting for this clonotype: The antigen is undetermined.

Here the sequenced sample was peripheral blood mononuclear cells (PBMCs), taken when the disease was refractory, from a patient treated with antithyroid drugs. V is TRBV4-2 and J is TRBJ2-3; D call uncertain. This TCR derives from a female donor with Graves disease. In DNA form, the CDR3 reads TGTGCCAGCAGCCCTATGCGAGAAGATACGCAGTATTTT. Translation gives CASSPMREDTQYF.